Following are 8 T cell receptor beta chains from one sample sequenced in a study of breast tumors, draining lymph nodes, adjacent tissues (TCRdb year 2016). The library was generated by multiplex PCR. TCRdb shows the sequencer as Illumina HiSeq 2000. TCRdb reanalyzed the raw reads on its own, using fastp at Q25 for trimming and MiXCR for clone calling, and kept in-frame beta chains. Every distinct CDR3 protein forms one entry, paired with its most common genes and DNA. Here the sample has about 20,000 distinct CDR3 sequences; around 46% occur a single time. Together, the top ten hold roughly a fifth of the sample. The sequenced material came from breast tumor tissue. All receptors come from a female donor with breast cancer. Some clones in this sample may be carry-over from other donors' samples.

This clonotype was seen just once. Here the CDR3 DNA reads TGTGCCAGCAGCTTAGTAGGGTCAGATACGCAGTATTTT. It is translated as CASSLVGSDTQYF. The chain links TRBV7-9 to TRBJ2-3; D unresolved. Germline V gene lookup returns CDR1 SEHNR and CDR2 FQNEAQ (reference sequence). The CDR3 has 13 residues. V dropped 1 base and J dropped 4 bases, with 6 bases sitting between them.

This clonotype was detected ten times or more. A much more abundant neighbour one base away suggests this may be a read error. This chain uses TRBV11-3 with TRBJ2-7; TRBD2 matches at 8 bases. CDR3 length equals 14 residues. The trim removed 5 bases at V and 2 bases at J, leaving 5 bases unmatched. The germline gives CDR1 SGHNT, CDR2 YENEEA. CDR3 sequence reads: CASSRQRGTYEQYF. CDR3 nucleotide sequence: TGTGCCAGCAGCCGCCAGCGGGGGACCTACGAGCAGTACTTC.

Many counts were recorded for this clonotype. The chain recombines TRBV6-5 with TRBJ1-2; possible D gene TRBD1, 6 bases. With 7 bases removed from V and 7 bases from J, the gap between germline ends came to 19 bases. This CDR3 spans 14 amino acids. Germline V gene sequence: CDR1 MNHEY, CDR2 SVGAGI. The CDR3 sequence is CASMKSGTIGGYTF. The CDR3 nucleotides are TGTGCCAGCATGAAATCCGGGACAATAGGTGGCTACACCTTC.

This clonotype appeared a few times. A single base separates this from a much larger clone, so it may be a read error. V usage is TRBV20-1 and J usage is TRBJ2-6; 9 bases map to TRBD1. Per the germline V gene, CDR1 is DFQATT and CDR2 is SNEGSKA (reference sequence). The CDR3 is 17 residues long. V lost 3 bases and J lost 4; bases outside the gene matches: 10. CDR3 region: CSARPPWTGAGANVLTF. The CDR3 DNA sequence: TGCAGTGCTAGGCCCCCCTGGACAGGGGCGGGGGCCAACGTCCTGACTTTC.

The sample holds many counts of this clonotype. V usage is TRBV18 and J usage is TRBJ2-3; unclear D gene. The CDR3 is 14 residues long. Per the germline V gene, CDR1 is KGHSH and CDR2 is LQKENI. The germline V and J ends were trimmed by 9 bases and 0 bases, with 13 bases remaining between them. The CDR3 DNA is TGTGCCAGTCTGTCGACACTGAGCACAGATACGCAGTATTTT. This sequence encodes CASLSTLSTDTQYF.

This clonotype occurred many times. The gene calls are TRBV3-1 and TRBJ1-2, with D hard to call. The CDR3 has 14 amino acids. Germline-derived CDR1 and CDR2 are LGHDT and YNNKEL (reference sequence). The V end lost 4 bases, the J end lost 1 base, and 10 bases lay between the germline ends. The CDR3 sequence: CASSPGRGNYGYTF. CDR3 nucleotide sequence: TGTGCCAGCAGCCCCGGACGGGGTAACTATGGCTACACCTTC. The complete variable domain, with remaining parts taken from reference TRBV3-1 and TRBJ1-2, reads DTAVSQTPKYLVTQMGNDKSIKCEQNLGHDTMYWYKQDSKKFLKIMFSYNNKELIINETVPNRFSPKSPDKAHLNLHINSLELGDSAVYFCASSPGRGNYGYTFGSGTRLTVV.

This clonotype was counted at least ten times. This may be a read error: a much more frequent sequence differs by one nucleotide. The chain employs TRBV6-2 or TRBV6-3 and TRBJ2-7; tentatively, D is TRBD1 (6 bases). CDR1 is MNHEY and CDR2 is SVGEGT in the germline V gene. The V gene lost 8 bases and the J gene lost 0 bases, with 17 bases spanning the gap. This CDR3 contains 15 residues. The chain's CDR3 is CASSQQGWSSYEQYF. CDR3 nucleotide sequence: TGTGCCAGCTCCCAACAGGGTTGGAGCTCCTACGAGCAGTACTTC.

V is TRBV25-1 and J is TRBJ2-7; TRBD1 might be the D (6 bases). Trimming removed 4 bases at V and 2 bases at J, with 15 bases between. The CDR3 spans 15 residues. Germline V gene sequence: CDR1 MGHDK, CDR2 SYGVNS. CDR3 amino acids: CASSAVDRNPYEQYF. The CDR3, as DNA: TGTGCCAGCAGTGCAGTGGACAGAAACCCCTACGAGCAGTACTTC.